One sample yielded the 11 T cell receptor beta chains listed below, sequenced in a study of blood T cell repertoires in COVID-19. Here immunoSEQ multiplex PCR was the method, and the copy in TCRdb shows in-frame clones only, minus some. This sample carries under 200,000 clones, approximately 91% of them seen once, and the ten largest clones take around 2.1%. Material: peripheral blood. These receptors were taken from a young man with acute or convalescent COVID-19.

This clone was picked up one time. This CDR3 is missing its conserved last phenylalanine or tryptophan, likely due to a read error. The DNA is omitted, as the CDR3 cannot be located on it reliably, and the CDR3 follows TCRdb's listing. V is TRBV6-1 and J is TRBJ1-1. A total of 12 residues make up the CDR3, ends included. CDR1 is MNHNS and CDR2 is SASEGT in the germline V gene. The CDR3 region is CASSEVGRTVRV.

The CDR3 reads CSVGLASDTQYF. The CDR3 DNA is TGCAGCGTCGGACTAGCGTCTGATACGCAGTATTTT. J is TRBJ2-3 and V is TRBV29-1; TRBD2 matches at 9 bases. The CDR3 consists of 12 residues. The J segment lost 6 bases and the V segment lost 6 bases, leaving 4 bases of the junction unmatched. The V gene's germline CDR1 is SQVTM and CDR2 ANQGSEA.

The chain couples TRBV6-5 to TRBJ1-1; 12 bases agree with TRBD1. The germline gives CDR1 MNHEY, CDR2 SVGAGI. The V gene end was trimmed by 5 bases and the J gene end by 5 bases; junction bases not matched to a gene: 6. The CDR3 runs 15 residues. The DNA for the CDR3 is TGTGCCAGCAGTCGGGACAGGGGGCCCAGGACTGAAGCTTTCTTT. The encoded protein is CASSRDRGPRTEAFF.

The chain combines TRBV11-2 with TRBJ2-2, with 7 bases aligning to TRBD2. CDR3 length equals 16 residues. Germline trimming cut 3 bases from V and 4 bases from J; bases unmatched to any gene: 8. Per the germline V gene, CDR1 is SGHAT and CDR2 is FQNNGV. This chain's CDR3 is CASSLSRESGTGELFF. CDR3 sequence (DNA): TGTGCCAGCAGCTTGTCGCGGGAGTCGGGCACCGGGGAGCTGTTTTTT.

In its sample, this clone was seen a few times. J is TRBJ2-3 and V is TRBV7-9; 15 nucleotides align to TRBD2. Looked up from germline, CDR1 is SEHNR and CDR2 is FQNEAQ (reference sequence). V shed 4 bases and J 4 bases; nucleotides not matched to a gene: 0. The length of the CDR3 is 15 residues. The CDR3 loop reads CASSWTSGGADTQYF. Written as DNA, the CDR3 is TGTGCCAGCAGCTGGACTAGCGGGGGGGCAGATACGCAGTATTTT. Full variable domain (remainder filled in from reference TRBV7-9 and TRBJ2-3): DTGVSQNPRHKITKRGQNVTFRCDPISEHNRLYWYRQTLGQGPEFLTYFQNEAQLEKSRLLSDRFSAERPKGSFSTLEIQRTEQGDSAMYLCASSWTSGGADTQYFGPGTRLTVL.

The CDR3 nucleotides read TGTGCCAGCTCACCTACGCTATCGACAGGGGACTCCAATCAGCCCCAGCATTTT. It translates to CASSPTLSTGDSNQPQHF. This sequence joins TRBV18 and TRBJ1-5; 8 bases are a match to TRBD1. Germline V gene sequence: CDR1 KGHSH, CDR2 LQKENI. V was clipped by 3 bases and J by 3 bases; unmatched bases: 13. This CDR3 comprises 18 residues.

This sequence joins TRBV20-1 and TRBJ2-1; D perhaps matches TRBD2 (7 bases). Trimming left V 6 bases short and J 8 bases short, with 20 bases between. Germline V gene data show CDR1 as DFQATT and CDR2 as SNEGSKA (reference sequence). The length of the CDR3 is 14 residues. The CDR3, as DNA: TGCAGTGCCAGTAGCGCGGGGGCGGGGGATGAGCAGTTCTTC. This gives the protein CSASSAGAGDEQFF.

The chain employs TRBV18 and TRBJ1-3, with D perhaps TRBD1 (5 bases). Trimming removed 2 bases from V and 0 bases from J, with 8 bases in between. CDR1 KGHSH and CDR2 LQKENI come from the germline V gene. This CDR3 comprises 15 residues. CDR3 nucleotide sequence: TGTGCCAGCTCACCAAAGGGGATCTCTGGAAACACCATATATTTT. Translating gives CASSPKGISGNTIYF. The full variable domain, completed using reference TRBV18 and TRBJ1-3, is NAGVMQNPRHLVRRRGQEARLRCSPMKGHSHVYWYRQLPEEGLKFMVYLQKENIIDESGMPKERFSAEFPKEGPSILRIQQVVRGDSAAYFCASSPKGISGNTIYFGEGSWLTVV.

The gene calls are TRBV30 and TRBJ1-4; the D gene is possibly TRBD1 (5 bases). The germline CDR1 and CDR2 sequences are GTSNPN and SVGIG (reference sequence). With 2 bases removed from V and 8 bases from J, the gap between germline ends came to 15 bases. There are 14 residues in the CDR3. The CDR3 sequence: CAWSLQDKGEKLFF. CDR3 sequence (DNA): TGTGCCTGGAGTTTACAGGATAAAGGGGAAAAACTGTTTTTT.

This sequence joins TRBV6-2 or TRBV6-3 and TRBJ2-2; D may be TRBD2 (5 bases). The germline V and J ends were trimmed by 5 bases and 1 base, with 11 bases remaining between them. Looked up from germline, CDR1 is MNHEY and CDR2 is SVGEGT. This CDR3 region has 15 residues. The DNA for the CDR3 is TGTGCCAGCAGTGACTACAGTTTGAACACCGGGGAGCTGTTTTTT. As protein: CASSDYSLNTGELFF.

The rearrangement uses TRBV11-2 and TRBJ1-1, with D possibly TRBD1 on 6 matching bases. Germline CDR1 and CDR2: SGHAT and FQNNGV. Trimming shortened V by 5 bases and J by 4 bases, and 14 bases separated the two germline ends. This CDR3 region has 14 residues. The CDR3 is CASSQDRLSTEAFF. The CDR3, as DNA: TGTGCCAGCAGCCAGGACAGACTGTCCACTGAAGCTTTCTTT.